Each of the 27 T cell receptor beta chains below was sequenced from the same sample in a study of T cell responses to AZD1222 COVID-19 vaccine. Sequencing used immunoSEQ multiplex PCR; TCRdb keeps in-frame clones, though not all of them. The repertoire holds 130,000 or so clones, with more than 80% as singletons. The specimen comprised peripheral blood, sampled on day 0 of AZD1222 vaccination. These receptors all come from an adult in good health.

This chain connects TRBV3-1 (or the pseudogene TRBV3-2) to TRBJ2-7; D is tentatively TRBD1 or TRBD2 (6 bases each). The germline V gene has CDR1 LGHDT and CDR2 YNNKEL (reference sequence). The CDR3 extends over 15 amino acids. V lost 5 bases and J 2 bases, leaving 16 bases between the germline ends. CDR3 DNA sequence: TGTGCCAGCAGCTCAGGAGGGGGGAACGCCTACGAGCAGTACTTC. Amino acids: CASSSGGGNAYEQYF.

The chain recombines TRBV6-5 with TRBJ2-5, with D maybe TRBD2 (5 bases). CDR1 MNHEY and CDR2 SVGAGI come from the germline V gene. Trimming stripped 6 bases from V and 2 bases from J, with 16 bases between. This CDR3 has 15 residues. The CDR3 protein is CASSLLGGLQETQYF. The CDR3, as DNA: TGTGCCAGCAGCCTACTTGGCGGACTGCAAGAGACCCAGTACTTC.

This clone was picked up one time. This chain joins TRBV4-3 and TRBJ1-1, with 8 bases fitting TRBD1. In germline, CDR1 is LGHNA, CDR2 YSLEER. The junction had 11 bases not matched to a gene; V was cut back by 1 base and J by 4 bases. The CDR3 contains 17 residues. The CDR3 protein is CASSQAGRGRLGTEAFF. The DNA for the CDR3 is TGCGCCAGCAGCCAAGCTGGCAGGGGGCGCTTGGGCACTGAAGCTTTCTTT.

This clone was recorded once. CDR3 sequence (DNA): TGTGCCAGCAGCCAAGATTCATCTAGAACAGGGGGAGGAAATGAGCAGTTCTTC. As protein: CASSQDSSRTGGGNEQFF. The chain employs TRBV14 and TRBJ2-1, with 8 bases lining up with TRBD1. The CDR3 contains 18 residues. V shed 0 bases, J shed 7 bases, and the junction held 14 bases outside the gene matches. Germline assignment: CDR1 SGHDN and CDR2 FVKESK.

CDR3 DNA: TGTGCCAGCAGTTTATTCCCAGGTCTGGGGACTGAAGCTTTCTTT. This encodes CASSLFPGLGTEAFF. This chain connects TRBV28 to TRBJ1-1; the D is unclear. This CDR3 comprises 15 residues. From germline, CDR1 is MDHEN and CDR2 SYDVKM. V was shortened by 1 base and J by 5 bases, with 14 bases between the two germline ends.

The gene calls are TRBV3-1 (or the pseudogene TRBV3-2) and TRBJ2-7, with D possibly matching TRBD2 (5 bases). The CDR3 runs 14 residues. CDR1 is LGHDT, CDR2 YNNKEL, per germline (reference sequence). Trimming took 4 bases from V and 4 from J, leaving 14 bases between them. CDR3 bases: TGTGCCAGCAGCCCCGGGGTCCCCCCTTACGAGCAGTACTTC. Protein: CASSPGVPPYEQYF.

CDR3: CASSPGTGGYGYTF. The CDR3 DNA reads as TGTGCCAGCTCACCCGGGACAGGGGGCTATGGCTACACCTTC. The J gene is TRBJ1-2, the V gene TRBV18; 11 nucleotides align to TRBD1. This CDR3 spans 14 amino acids. Trimming took 3 bases from V and 4 from J; bases not matched to a gene: 1. Germline V gene lookup returns CDR1 KGHSH and CDR2 LQKENI.

The chain has TRBV5-1 and TRBJ2-1; no firm D call. The CDR3 length is 14 residues. Germline lookup yields CDR1 SGHRS and CDR2 YFSETQ. V was shortened by 0 bases and J by 5 bases, with 9 bases between the two germline ends. Here the CDR3 reads CASSLAQANNEQFF. The CDR3 DNA is TGCGCCAGCAGCTTGGCCCAGGCCAACAATGAGCAGTTCTTC.

This clone was recorded once. The gene calls are TRBV5-4 and TRBJ1-2; D might be TRBD1 (5 bases). Germline CDR1 reads SGHNT; CDR2 reads YYREEE (reference sequence). The CDR3 loop spans 16 amino acids. Between the trimmed V and J ends, which lost 3 bases and 2 bases, there was a span of 17 bases. CDR3 coding DNA: TGTGCCAGCAGCTGGGGATTTTGGGGGACCAACTATGGCTACACCTTC. Amino acids: CASSWGFWGTNYGYTF.

The CDR3 DNA reads as TGCGCCAGCAGCTTGGCCACAGATACGCAGTATTTT. It translates to CASSLATDTQYF. This chain joins TRBV5-1 and TRBJ2-3, with D uncertain. CDR3 length: 12 residues. Trimming took 0 bases from V and 2 from J, leaving 1 base between them. Looked up from germline, CDR1 is SGHRS and CDR2 is YFSETQ.

V and J are TRBV3-1 (or the pseudogene TRBV3-2) and TRBJ2-5; D may be TRBD1 or TRBD2 (5 bases each). Germline V gene data show CDR1 as LGHDT and CDR2 as YNNKEL (reference sequence). Trimming removed 3 bases at V and 1 base at J, with 12 bases between. CDR3 size: 15 residues. CDR3 nucleotide sequence: TGTGCCAGCAGCCATTACCGGGACCCCCAAGAGACCCAGTACTTC. This gives the protein CASSHYRDPQETQYF.

J is TRBJ2-7 and V is TRBV18; 14 bases map to TRBD2. CDR1 is KGHSH and CDR2 is LQKENI in the germline V gene. V shed 4 bases, J shed 7 bases, and the junction held 6 bases outside the gene matches. This CDR3 has 15 amino acids. The CDR3 DNA is TGTGCCAGCTCACGGACTAGCGGGAGGACGGGAGAGCAGTACTTC. It translates to CASSRTSGRTGEQYF.

This clone has only one observation. V usage is TRBV3-1 (or the pseudogene TRBV3-2) and J usage is TRBJ1-2; unclear D gene. Per the germline V gene, CDR1 is LGHDT and CDR2 is YNNKEL (reference sequence). Trimming removed 2 bases from V and 7 bases from J, with 17 bases in between. The CDR3 spans 15 residues. The chain's CDR3 is CASSQRGGYPGGYTF. The CDR3 DNA reads TGTGCCAGCAGCCAACGAGGAGGGTATCCCGGTGGCTACACCTTC.

This clone was counted once. V usage is TRBV2 and J usage is TRBJ2-2, with 8 positions matching TRBD1. Germline assignment: CDR1 SNHLY and CDR2 FYNNEI. This CDR3 has 14 amino acids. J was trimmed by 5 bases and V by 9 bases; bases with no gene match: 8. CDR3 nucleotide sequence: TGTGCCAGTCATCAGGGGGCGCGGACCGGGGAGCTGTTTTTT. Encoded protein: CASHQGARTGELFF.

This clone was counted between two and nine times. CDR3 residues: CATSDSQGWQPQHF. CDR3 nucleotide sequence: TGTGCCACCAGTGATTCCCAGGGGTGGCAGCCCCAGCATTTT. This chain links TRBV24-1 with TRBJ1-5; a weak D match, TRBD1 (6 bases). The CDR3 is made up of 14 amino acids. Germline lookup yields CDR1 KGHDR and CDR2 SFDVKD. The V end lost 2 bases, the J end lost 7 bases, and 11 bases lay between the germline ends.

This clone was picked up one time. The chain has TRBV30 and TRBJ2-7; D not resolved. Germline CDR1 is GTSNPN and CDR2 is SVGIG (reference sequence). Between the trimmed V and J ends, which lost 1 base and 2 bases, there was a span of 6 bases. The length of the CDR3 is 12 residues. The CDR3, as DNA: TGTGCCTGGAGTGACCTTGCCTACGAGCAGTACTTC. Its protein product is CAWSDLAYEQYF.

This sequence joins TRBV19 and TRBJ1-5; D not resolved. Germline assignment: CDR1 LNHDA and CDR2 SQIVND (reference sequence). The V gene lost 0 bases and the J gene lost 8 bases, with 8 bases spanning the gap. The CDR3 sequence is 13 residues long. This CDR3 is CASSIDRSEPQHF. The CDR3 DNA is TGTGCCAGTAGTATAGATCGATCAGAGCCCCAGCATTTT. The full variable domain, in which reference TRBV19 and TRBJ1-5 provide the parts outside the CDR3, is DGGITQSPKYLFRKEGQNVTLSCEQNLNHDAMYWYRQDPGQGLRLIYYSQIVNDFQKGDIAEGYSVSREKKESFPLTVTSAQKNPTAFYLCASSIDRSEPQHFGDGTRLSIL.

DNA for the CDR3: TGTGCCAGCAGCTTGGTAGGGACCAACTACGAGCAGTACTTC. As protein: CASSLVGTNYEQYF. The chain links TRBV5-4 to TRBJ2-7; perhaps D is TRBD1 or TRBD2 (5 bases each). This CDR3 region has 14 residues. Trimming removed 0 bases from V and 3 bases from J, with 10 bases in between. CDR1 is SGHNT and CDR2 is YYREEE in the germline V gene (reference sequence).

The V and J genes are TRBV18 and TRBJ1-4; D is undetermined. The CDR3 loop spans 16 amino acids. With 3 bases removed from V and 3 bases from J, the gap between germline ends came to 14 bases. Germline V gives CDR1 KGHSH, CDR2 LQKENI. The CDR3 region is CASSPPQAGPNEKLFF. As DNA, the CDR3 is TGTGCCAGCTCACCTCCCCAGGCAGGACCTAATGAAAAACTGTTTTTT. The variable domain in full, with the rest retrieved from reference TRBV18 and TRBJ1-4, is NAGVMQNPRHLVRRRGQEARLRCSPMKGHSHVYWYRQLPEEGLKFMVYLQKENIIDESGMPKERFSAEFPKEGPSILRIQQVVRGDSAAYFCASSPPQAGPNEKLFFGSGTQLSVL.

The genes are TRBV5-6 and TRBJ1-1; D ambiguous. CDR3 length: 14 amino acids. V dropped 0 bases and J dropped 1 base, with 7 bases sitting between them. The V gene's germline CDR1 is SGHDT and CDR2 YYEEEE. DNA of the CDR3: TGTGCCAGCAGCTTGGGGTGGGGGAACACTGAAGCTTTCTTT. As protein: CASSLGWGNTEAFF.

This sequence joins TRBV27 and TRBJ1-1; D call uncertain. The CDR3 is 15 amino acids. V lost 3 bases and J 3 bases, leaving 14 bases between the germline ends. CDR1 and CDR2 (germline): MNHEY, SMNVEV (reference sequence). CDR3 DNA sequence: TGTGCCAGCAGTTTCTCTCCCGCTGGCGACACTGAAGCTTTCTTT. Amino acid sequence: CASSFSPAGDTEAFF.

V is TRBV28 and J is TRBJ1-2; D is perhaps TRBD1 (5 bases). Deletions cut 5 bases from V and 4 bases from J, with 11 bases between. This CDR3 has 13 amino acids. Germline CDR1 is MDHEN and CDR2 is SYDVKM. CDR3 loop: CASSPPRGYGYTF. CDR3 in DNA: TGTGCCAGCAGTCCCCCAAGGGGCTATGGCTACACCTTC.

The chain recombines TRBV9 with TRBJ2-6, with D uncertain. In germline, CDR1 is SGDLS, CDR2 YYNGEE. Trimming cost V 4 bases and J 1 base, with 12 bases left between them. This CDR3 is 16 amino acids long. The CDR3 nucleotides are TGTGCCAGCAGCCCTGGGGATATATCTGGGGCCAACGTCCTGACTTTC. Its protein is CASSPGDISGANVLTF.

The rearrangement joins TRBV28 to TRBJ1-1; D perhaps matches TRBD1 (6 bases). Trimming pared 10 bases from V and 10 bases from J, leaving 16 bases between. CDR3 length equals 11 residues. Germline V gives CDR1 MDHEN, CDR2 SYDVKM. The CDR3: CATTPGTRAFF. CDR3 nucleotides: TGTGCCACCACTCCCGGGACAAGAGCTTTCTTT.

This clone has only one observation. This chain links TRBV27 with TRBJ1-2; possibly TRBD1 for D (6 bases). The CDR3 has 15 residues. Germline-derived CDR1 and CDR2 are MNHEY and SMNVEV (reference sequence). V lost 3 bases to trimming and J lost 4 bases, with 15 bases between them. The CDR3 loop reads CASSLVAGAGYGYTF. In nucleotides, the CDR3 is TGTGCCAGCAGTTTGGTCGCAGGGGCCGGCTATGGCTACACCTTC.

The genes are TRBV9 and TRBJ1-2, with unresolved D. The germline gives CDR1 SGDLS, CDR2 YYNGEE. V was trimmed by 1 base and J by 2 bases, leaving 3 bases between them. This CDR3 spans 12 amino acids. The CDR3: CASSVSNYGYTF. CDR3 sequence (DNA): TGTGCCAGCAGCGTATCGAACTATGGCTACACCTTC.

The V gene is TRBV7-9, the J gene TRBJ2-2, with unresolved D. The CDR3 sequence is 13 residues long. V lost 2 bases to trimming and J lost 8 bases, with 9 bases between them. The germline V gene has CDR1 SEHNR and CDR2 FQNEAQ (reference sequence). Written as DNA, the CDR3 is TGTGCCAGCAGCTTACTAGAAGCTGGGGAGCTGTTTTTT. Amino acids: CASSLLEAGELFF.